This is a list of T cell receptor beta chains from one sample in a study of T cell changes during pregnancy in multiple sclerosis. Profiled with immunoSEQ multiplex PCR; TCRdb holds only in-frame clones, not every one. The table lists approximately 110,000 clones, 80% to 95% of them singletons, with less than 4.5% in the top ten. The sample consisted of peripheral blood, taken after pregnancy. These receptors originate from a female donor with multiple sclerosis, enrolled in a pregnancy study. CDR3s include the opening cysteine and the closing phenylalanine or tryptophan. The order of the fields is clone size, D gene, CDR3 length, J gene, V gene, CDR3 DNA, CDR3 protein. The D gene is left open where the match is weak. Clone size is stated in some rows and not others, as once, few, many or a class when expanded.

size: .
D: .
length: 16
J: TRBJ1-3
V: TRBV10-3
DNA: TGTGCCATCAGGAAAGCAGGGGACGCTTATGGAAACACCATATATTTT
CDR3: CAIRKAGDAYGNTIYF

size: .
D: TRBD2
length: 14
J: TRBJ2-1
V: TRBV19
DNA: TGTGCCAGTAGTACCCGCGGGGGGAGCGATGAGCAGTTCTTC
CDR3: CASSTRGGSDEQFF

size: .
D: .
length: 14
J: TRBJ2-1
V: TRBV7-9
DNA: TGTGCCAGCAGCTTAGACTATAACACCAATGAGCAGTTCTTC
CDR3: CASSLDYNTNEQFF

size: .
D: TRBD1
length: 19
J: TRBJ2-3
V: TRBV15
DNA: TGTGCCACCAGCAGAGGTGACAGGGGTCTTGGGTTCCGGACCACTCGACAGTATTTT
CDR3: CATSRGDRGLGFRTTRQYF

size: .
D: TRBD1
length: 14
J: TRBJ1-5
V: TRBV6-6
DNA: TGTGCCAGCAGACTCGGACAGGGCAATCAGCCCCAGCATTTT
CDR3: CASRLGQGNQPQHF

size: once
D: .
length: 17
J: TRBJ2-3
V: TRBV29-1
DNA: TGCAGCGTTGAAGCGGAAGGGACTCAAACTAGCACAGATACGCAGTATTTT
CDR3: CSVEAEGTQTSTDTQYF

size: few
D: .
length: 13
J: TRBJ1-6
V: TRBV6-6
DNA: TGTGCCAGCAGTTCCCCAGGAAATTCACCCCTCCACTTT
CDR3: CASSSPGNSPLHF

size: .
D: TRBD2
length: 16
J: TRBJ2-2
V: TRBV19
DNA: TGTGCCAGTAGTATATCGCTAGCGGGGGTCACCGGGGAGCTGTTTTTT
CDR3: CASSISLAGVTGELFF

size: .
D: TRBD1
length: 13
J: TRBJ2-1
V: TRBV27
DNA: TGTGCCAGCAGTCCGTCAGGGGGCTCGGTTCAGTTCTTC
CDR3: CASSPSGGSVQFF

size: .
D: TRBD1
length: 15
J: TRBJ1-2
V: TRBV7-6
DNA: TGTGCCAGCAGCTCTCCGGGACAGGGATTGTTTGGCTACACCTTC
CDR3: CASSSPGQGLFGYTF

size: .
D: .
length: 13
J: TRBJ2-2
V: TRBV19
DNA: TGTGCCAGTAGGGCGGGGAAAACCGGGGAGCTGTTTTTT
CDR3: CASRAGKTGELFF

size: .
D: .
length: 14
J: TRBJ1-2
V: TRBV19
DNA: TGTGCCAGTAGTGCTACGGGACAATCGGGCGGCTACACCTTC
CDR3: CASSATGQSGGYTF

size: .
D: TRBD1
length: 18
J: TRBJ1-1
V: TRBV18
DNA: TGTGCCAGCTCACGTATGGCGAAACAGGGGGCGCGAAACACTGAAGCTTTCTTT
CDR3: CASSRMAKQGARNTEAFF

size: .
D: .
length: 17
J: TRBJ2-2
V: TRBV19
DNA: TGTGCCAGTAGTATCCCGGGCAGGGTAGGGAACACCGGGGAGCTGTTTTTT
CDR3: CASSIPGRVGNTGELFF

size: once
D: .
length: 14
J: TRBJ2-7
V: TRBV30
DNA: TGTGCCTGGAGTGTAGGGATCAGGGCCTACGAGCAGTACTTC
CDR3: CAWSVGIRAYEQYF

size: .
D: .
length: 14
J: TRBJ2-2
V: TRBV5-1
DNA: TGCGCCAGCAGCCACGGGAGTTCGACCGGGGAGCTGTTTTTT
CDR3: CASSHGSSTGELFF

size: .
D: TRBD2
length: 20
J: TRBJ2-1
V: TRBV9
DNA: TGTGCCAGCAGCGTAGAGGCGCCCCTTAGCGGGGGGCTCTCCTACAATGAGCAGTTCTTC
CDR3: CASSVEAPLSGGLSYNEQFF

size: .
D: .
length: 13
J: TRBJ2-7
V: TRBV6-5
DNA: TGTGCCAGCAGTTACTCGAGCCCGAGCGAGCAGTACTTC
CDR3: CASSYSSPSEQYF

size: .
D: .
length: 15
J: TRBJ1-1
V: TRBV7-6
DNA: TGTGCCAGCAGCTTATTCCAGGCCTCGAACACTGAAGCTTTCTTT
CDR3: CASSLFQASNTEAFF

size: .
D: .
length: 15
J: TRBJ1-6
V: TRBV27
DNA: TGTGCCAGCATGGGGCATAGCTCCTATAATTCACCCCTCCACTTT
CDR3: CASMGHSSYNSPLHF

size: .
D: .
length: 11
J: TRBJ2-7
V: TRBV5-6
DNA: TGTGCCAGCAGCATTAATTTAGAGCAGTACTTC
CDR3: CASSINLEQYF

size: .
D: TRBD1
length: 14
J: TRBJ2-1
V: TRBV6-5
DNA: TGTGCCAGTCGGACAGGGGGCCGGCACAATGAGCAGTTCTTC
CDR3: CASRTGGRHNEQFF

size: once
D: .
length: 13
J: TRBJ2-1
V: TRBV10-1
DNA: TGCGCCAGCAGTGTAGCGCCGTGGAATGAGCAGTTCTTC
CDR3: CASSVAPWNEQFF

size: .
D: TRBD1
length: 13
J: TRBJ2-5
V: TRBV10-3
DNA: TGTGCCATCAGTAGGGACAGAGAAGAGACCCAGTACTTC
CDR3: CAISRDREETQYF

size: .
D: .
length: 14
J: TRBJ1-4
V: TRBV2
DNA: TGTGCCAGCGTTCTCATGAGGGGGAACGAAAAACTGTTTTTT
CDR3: CASVLMRGNEKLFF

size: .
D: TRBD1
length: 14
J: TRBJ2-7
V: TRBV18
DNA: TGTGCCAGCTCATCCGGACAGGGTCTCTCCGAGCAGTACTTC
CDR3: CASSSGQGLSEQYF

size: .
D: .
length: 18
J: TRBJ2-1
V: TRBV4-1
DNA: TGCGCCAGCAGCCCGCAGGGGTTCCACCCTATCTCCTACAATGAGCAGTTCTTC
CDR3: CASSPQGFHPISYNEQFF

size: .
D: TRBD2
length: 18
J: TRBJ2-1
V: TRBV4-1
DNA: TGCGCCAGCAGCCGGACTAGCGGGGCCGACTTCTCCTACAATGAGCAGTTCTTC
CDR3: CASSRTSGADFSYNEQFF

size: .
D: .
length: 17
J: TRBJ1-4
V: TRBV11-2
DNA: TGTGCCAGCAGCCCCATTGGTTCCCAGAAGAGGGAAGAAAAACTGTTTTTT
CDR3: CASSPIGSQKREEKLFF

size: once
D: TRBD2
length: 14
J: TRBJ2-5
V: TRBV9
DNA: TGTGCCAGCAGCGTAACCGGGAGGTTAGAGACCCAGTACTTC
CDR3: CASSVTGRLETQYF

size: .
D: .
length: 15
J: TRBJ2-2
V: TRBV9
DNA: TGTGCCAGCAGCCCTCATCAGGGTGGCACCGGGGAGCTGTTTTTT
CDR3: CASSPHQGGTGELFF

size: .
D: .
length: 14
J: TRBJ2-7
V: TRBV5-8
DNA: TGTGCCAGCAGCCTGTTGGGCAGGGCCTACGAGCAGTACTTC
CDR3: CASSLLGRAYEQYF

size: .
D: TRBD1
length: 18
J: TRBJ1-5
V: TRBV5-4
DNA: TGTGCCAGCAGCTTGGGACAGGGTTGGAAGAAGAGCAATCAGCCCCAGCATTTT
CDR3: CASSLGQGWKKSNQPQHF

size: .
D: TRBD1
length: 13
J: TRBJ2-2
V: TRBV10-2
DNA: TGCGCCAGCAGTGAAGGGACAGCCGGGGAGCTGTTTTTT
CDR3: CASSEGTAGELFF

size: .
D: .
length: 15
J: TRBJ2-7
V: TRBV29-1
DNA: TGCAGCGTTGAAGGGCTGACTAGAAATCCCTACGAGCAGTACTTC
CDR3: CSVEGLTRNPYEQYF

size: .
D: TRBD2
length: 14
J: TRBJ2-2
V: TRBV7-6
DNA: TGTGCCAGCAGCTTGGGCGGGGGAGGCGGGGAGCTGTTTTTT
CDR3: CASSLGGGGGELFF

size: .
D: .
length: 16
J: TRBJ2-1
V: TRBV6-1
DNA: TGTGCCAGCAGTGAGGGGGCAGGGGCCGATTACAATGAGCAGTTCTTC
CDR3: CASSEGAGADYNEQFF

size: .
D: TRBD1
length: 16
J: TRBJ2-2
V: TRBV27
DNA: TGTGCCAGCACAACATACAGGGGGCAAGTCACCGGGGAGCTGTTTTTT
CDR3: CASTTYRGQVTGELFF

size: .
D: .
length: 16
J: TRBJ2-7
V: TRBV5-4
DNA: TGTGCCAGCAGCCTGGATGAGACTAGACTCTCCTACGAGCAGTACTTC
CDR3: CASSLDETRLSYEQYF

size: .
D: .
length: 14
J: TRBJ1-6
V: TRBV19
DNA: TGTGCCAGTAGTATTGGTACAGCAAATTCACCCCTCCACTTT
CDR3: CASSIGTANSPLHF

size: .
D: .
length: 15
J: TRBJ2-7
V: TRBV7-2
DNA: TGTGCCAGCAGCGCGCTGGTTAATGGAGACTACGAGCAGTACTTC
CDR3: CASSALVNGDYEQYF

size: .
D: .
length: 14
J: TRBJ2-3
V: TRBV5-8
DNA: TGTGCCAGCAGGCGTGACTTCTCCGCAGATACGCAGTATTTT
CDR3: CASRRDFSADTQYF

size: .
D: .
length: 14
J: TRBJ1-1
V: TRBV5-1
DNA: TGCGCCAGCAGCTTGGGCCTTACGAGGACTGAAGCTTTCTTT
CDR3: CASSLGLTRTEAFF

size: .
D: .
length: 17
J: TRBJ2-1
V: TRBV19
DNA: TGTGCCAGTAGTCCAAGGACACGGGACACCATCTACAATGAGCAGTTCTTC
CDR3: CASSPRTRDTIYNEQFF

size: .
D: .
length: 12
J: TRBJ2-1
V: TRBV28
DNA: TGTGCCAGCAGTTTCAGGGGTAGCGAGCAGTTCTTC
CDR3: CASSFRGSEQFF

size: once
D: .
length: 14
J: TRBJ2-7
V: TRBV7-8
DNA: TGTGCCAGCAGAAACAGGGAAGGTGGTGGTGGGCAGTACTTC
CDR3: CASRNREGGGGQYF

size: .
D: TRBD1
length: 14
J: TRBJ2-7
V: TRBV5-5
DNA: TGTGCCAGCAGCATTTTGGGACAGTCCTACGAGCAGTACTTC
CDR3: CASSILGQSYEQYF

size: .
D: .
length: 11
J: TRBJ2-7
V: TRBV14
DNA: TGTGCCAGCAGCTGGGGAGACGAGCAGTACTTC
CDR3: CASSWGDEQYF

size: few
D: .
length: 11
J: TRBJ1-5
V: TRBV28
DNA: TGTGCCAGCAGTTCGGGTCAGCCCCAGCATTTT
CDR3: CASSSGQPQHF

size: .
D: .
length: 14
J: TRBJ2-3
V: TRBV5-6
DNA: TGTGCCAGCAGCGTTTTAGGGGGTGCGGATACGCAGTATTTT
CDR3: CASSVLGGADTQYF

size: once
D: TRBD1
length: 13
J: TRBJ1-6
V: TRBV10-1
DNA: TGCGCCAGCAGGAAAGGGACAGACTCACCCCTCCACTTT
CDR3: CASRKGTDSPLHF

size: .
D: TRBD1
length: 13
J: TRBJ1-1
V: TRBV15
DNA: TGTGCCACCAGCACAGGACAGGGGGCCGGAGCTTTCTTT
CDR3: CATSTGQGAGAFF

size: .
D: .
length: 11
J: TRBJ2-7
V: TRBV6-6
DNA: TGTGCCAGTTCTAGGTCGGTCGAGCAGTACTTC
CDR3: CASSRSVEQYF

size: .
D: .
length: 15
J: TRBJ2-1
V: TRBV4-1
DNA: TGCGCCAGCAGCCCTGGTCGAGCGACGGGGAATGAGCAGTTCTTC
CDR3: CASSPGRATGNEQFF

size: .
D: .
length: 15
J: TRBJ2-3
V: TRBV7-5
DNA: TGTGCCAGAAGCTTCCCCAGGGTCTGGACAGATACGCAGTATTTT
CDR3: CARSFPRVWTDTQYF